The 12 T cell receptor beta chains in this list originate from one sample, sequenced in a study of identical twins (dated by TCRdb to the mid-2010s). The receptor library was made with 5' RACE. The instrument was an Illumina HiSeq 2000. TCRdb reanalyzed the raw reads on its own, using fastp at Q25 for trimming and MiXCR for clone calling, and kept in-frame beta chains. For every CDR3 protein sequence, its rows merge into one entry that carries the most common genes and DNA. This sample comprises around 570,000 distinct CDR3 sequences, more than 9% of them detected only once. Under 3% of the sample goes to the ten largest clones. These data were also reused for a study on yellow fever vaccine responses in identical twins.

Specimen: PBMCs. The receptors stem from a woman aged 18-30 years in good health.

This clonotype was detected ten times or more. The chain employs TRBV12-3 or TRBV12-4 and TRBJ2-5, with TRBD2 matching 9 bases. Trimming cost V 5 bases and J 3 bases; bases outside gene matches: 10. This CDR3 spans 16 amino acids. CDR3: CASSLFSGRGEETQYF. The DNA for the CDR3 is TGTGCCAGCAGTCTGTTTAGCGGGAGAGGGGAAGAGACCCAGTACTTC.

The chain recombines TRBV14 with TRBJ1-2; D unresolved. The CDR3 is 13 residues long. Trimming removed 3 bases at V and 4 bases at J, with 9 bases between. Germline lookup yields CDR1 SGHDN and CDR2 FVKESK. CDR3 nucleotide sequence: TGTGCCAGCAGCCAGGTTCCAGGCTATGGCTACACCTTC. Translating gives CASSQVPGYGYTF.

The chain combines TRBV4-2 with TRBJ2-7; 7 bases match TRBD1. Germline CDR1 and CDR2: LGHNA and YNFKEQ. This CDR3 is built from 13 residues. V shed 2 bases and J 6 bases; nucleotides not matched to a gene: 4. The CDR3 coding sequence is TGTGCCAGCAGCCAACCCGGGACAGCCGAGCAGTACTTC. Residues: CASSQPGTAEQYF.

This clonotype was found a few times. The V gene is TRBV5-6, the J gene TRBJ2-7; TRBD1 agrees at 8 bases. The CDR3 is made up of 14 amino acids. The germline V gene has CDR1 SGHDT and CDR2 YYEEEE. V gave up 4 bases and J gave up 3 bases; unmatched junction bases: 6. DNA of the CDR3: TGTGCCAGCAGCCTGGACAGGGCGTACTACGAGCAGTACTTC. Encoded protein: CASSLDRAYYEQYF.

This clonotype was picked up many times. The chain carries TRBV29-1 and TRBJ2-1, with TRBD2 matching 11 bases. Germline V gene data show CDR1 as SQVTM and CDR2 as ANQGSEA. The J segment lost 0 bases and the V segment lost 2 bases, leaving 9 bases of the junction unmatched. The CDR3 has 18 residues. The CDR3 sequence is CSVEYIAGGFSSYNEQFF. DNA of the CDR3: TGCAGCGTTGAATATATAGCGGGGGGGTTTAGCTCCTACAATGAGCAGTTCTTC.

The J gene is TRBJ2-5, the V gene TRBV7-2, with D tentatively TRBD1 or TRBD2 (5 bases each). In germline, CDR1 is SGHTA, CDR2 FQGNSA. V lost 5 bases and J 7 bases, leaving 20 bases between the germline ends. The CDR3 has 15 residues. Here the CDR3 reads CASSPFGTHTGTQYF. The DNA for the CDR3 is TGTGCCAGCAGCCCCTTCGGGACCCATACAGGGACCCAGTACTTC.

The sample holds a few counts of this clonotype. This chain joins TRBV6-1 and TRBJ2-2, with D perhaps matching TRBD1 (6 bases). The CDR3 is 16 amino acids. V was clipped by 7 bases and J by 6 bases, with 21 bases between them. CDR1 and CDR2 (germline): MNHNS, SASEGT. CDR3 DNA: TGTGCCAGCACAAACCTCACCGCACAGGGCCCCGGGGAGCTGTTTTTT. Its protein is CASTNLTAQGPGELFF.

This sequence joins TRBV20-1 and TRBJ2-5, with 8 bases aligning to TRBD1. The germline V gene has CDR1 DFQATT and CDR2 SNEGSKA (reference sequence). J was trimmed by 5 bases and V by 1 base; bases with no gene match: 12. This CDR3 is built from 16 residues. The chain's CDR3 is CSARAAGTGDRETQYF. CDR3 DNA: TGCAGTGCTAGAGCAGCCGGGACAGGAGACCGGGAGACCCAGTACTTC.

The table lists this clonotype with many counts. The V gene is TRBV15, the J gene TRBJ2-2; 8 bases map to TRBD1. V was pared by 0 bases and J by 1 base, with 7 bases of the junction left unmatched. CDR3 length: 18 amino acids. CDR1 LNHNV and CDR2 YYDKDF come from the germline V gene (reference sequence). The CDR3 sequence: CATSRDWSGGWNTGELFF. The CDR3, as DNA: TGTGCCACCAGCAGAGATTGGTCAGGGGGCTGGAACACCGGGGAGCTGTTTTTT.

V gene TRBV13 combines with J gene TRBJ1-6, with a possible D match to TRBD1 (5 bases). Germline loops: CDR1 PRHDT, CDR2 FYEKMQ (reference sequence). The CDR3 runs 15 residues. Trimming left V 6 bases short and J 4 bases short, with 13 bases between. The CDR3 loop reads CASRYIREYNSPLHF. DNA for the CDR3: TGTGCCAGCAGGTATATCAGGGAATATAATTCACCCCTCCACTTT.

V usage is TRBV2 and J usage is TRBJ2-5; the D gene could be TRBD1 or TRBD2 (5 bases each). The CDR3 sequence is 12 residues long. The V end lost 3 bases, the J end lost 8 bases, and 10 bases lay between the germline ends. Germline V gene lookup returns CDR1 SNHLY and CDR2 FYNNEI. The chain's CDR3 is CASSETGATQYF. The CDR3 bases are TGTGCCAGCAGTGAGACCGGGGCAACCCAGTACTTC.

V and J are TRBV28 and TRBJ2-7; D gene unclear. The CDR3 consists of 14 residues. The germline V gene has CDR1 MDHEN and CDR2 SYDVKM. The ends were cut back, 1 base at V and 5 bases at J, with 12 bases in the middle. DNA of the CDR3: TGTGCCAGCAGTTTATCGTTTAACCAGAACGAGCAGTACTTC. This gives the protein CASSLSFNQNEQYF.